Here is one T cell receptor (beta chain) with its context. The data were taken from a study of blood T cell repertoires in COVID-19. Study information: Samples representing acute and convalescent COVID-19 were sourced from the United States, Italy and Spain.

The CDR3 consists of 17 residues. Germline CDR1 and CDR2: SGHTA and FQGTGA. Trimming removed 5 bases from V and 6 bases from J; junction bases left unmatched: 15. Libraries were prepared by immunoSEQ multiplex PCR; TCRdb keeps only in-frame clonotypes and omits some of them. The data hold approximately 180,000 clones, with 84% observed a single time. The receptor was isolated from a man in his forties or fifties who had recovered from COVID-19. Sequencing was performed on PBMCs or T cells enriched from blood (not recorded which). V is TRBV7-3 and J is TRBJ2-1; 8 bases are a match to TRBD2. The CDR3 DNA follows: TGTGCCAGCAGCCCGTGGGGGAGTAGCGGGGTATCCAATGAGCAGTTCTTC. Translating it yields CASSPWGSSGVSNEQFF.